This paragraph covers one T cell receptor beta chain sequence. The data stem from a study of T cell changes during pregnancy in multiple sclerosis. The CDR3 loop spans 12 amino acids. Germline assignment: CDR1 SGHAT and CDR2 FQDESV (reference sequence). V was pared by 5 bases and J by 7 bases, with 9 bases between. Some clones are missing from TCRdb's copy, which holds only in-frame ones; the method was immunoSEQ multiplex PCR. The profile shows around 35,000 clones, 75% to 95% of them singletons. The chain recombines TRBV11-1 with TRBJ2-1; a weak D match, TRBD1 (6 bases). The receptor was isolated from a female donor with multiple sclerosis, enrolled in a pregnancy study. Sequences were derived from CD8+ T cells from peripheral blood mononuclear cells, sampled before pregnancy. The CDR3 nucleotides are TGTGCCAGCAGCCCAGGGGAAAATGAGCAGTTCTTC. This encodes CASSPGENEQFF.